These 13 T cell receptor beta chains originate from one sample sequenced in a study of cytotoxic CD8 clonotypes in ibrutinib-treated CLL. Sequencing was performed with immunoSEQ multiplex PCR; in TCRdb, only in-frame clones are kept and a portion is missing. The repertoire consists of around 310,000 clones, with about 77% occurring once and the leading ten covering 6.5% to 8.5%. The material was PBMCs, obtained before ibrutinib treatment. Receptors originate from a human donor with chronic lymphocytic leukemia.

The chain joins TRBV2 to TRBJ2-7; TRBD1 matches at 11 bases. Germline V gene lookup returns CDR1 SNHLY and CDR2 FYNNEI. V was pared by 4 bases and J by 1 base, with 3 bases of the junction left unmatched. The CDR3 covers 15 residues. CDR3 DNA: TGTGCCAGCAGTGCGGGACAGGGGGTTTCCTACGAGCAGTACTTC. It translates to CASSAGQGVSYEQYF.

This clone was observed a few times. This rearrangement joins TRBV19 to TRBJ2-1; TRBD1 agrees at 12 bases. Germline trimming cut 6 bases from V and 4 bases from J; bases unmatched to any gene: 4. This CDR3 is 15 amino acids long. The germline V gene encodes CDR1 LNHDA and CDR2 SQIVND (reference sequence). The CDR3 spells CASSKGQGAYNEQFF. The CDR3 bases are TGTGCCAGTAGCAAGGGACAGGGGGCTTACAATGAGCAGTTCTTC.

In DNA form, the CDR3 reads TGTGCCAGCAGTTACTCTTCGCAGGGGGTCACTGAAGCTTTCTTT. Translated: CASSYSSQGVTEAFF. The chain is built from TRBV6-5 and TRBJ1-1; TRBD1 aligns across 7 bases. In germline, CDR1 is MNHEY, CDR2 SVGAGI. The V segment lost 0 bases and the J segment 4 bases; nucleotides outside the gene matches: 5. The length of the CDR3 is 15 residues.

The chain recombines TRBV28 with TRBJ1-1; 7 bases match TRBD1. The V gene's germline CDR1 is MDHEN and CDR2 SYDVKM. Trimming at V came to 2 bases and at J to 0 bases, leaving 3 bases not matched to a gene. This CDR3 spans 15 amino acids. CDR3 DNA: TGTGCCAGCAGTTTAAGTACAGGGGTGAACACTGAAGCTTTCTTT. Translating gives CASSLSTGVNTEAFF.

The genes are TRBV11-2 and TRBJ2-2; D remains ambiguous. The germline gives CDR1 SGHAT, CDR2 FQNNGV. This CDR3 is built from 14 residues. Trimming cost V 3 bases and J 2 bases, with 7 bases left between them. The CDR3 DNA reads as TGTGCCAGCAGCTTGGACGGAAACACCGGGGAGCTGTTTTTT. Amino acid sequence: CASSLDGNTGELFF.

This clone was counted between two and nine times. V gene TRBV27 combines with J gene TRBJ1-5; 9 bases are a match to TRBD1. Trimming at V came to 0 bases and at J to 6 bases, leaving 6 bases not matched to a gene. CDR1 MNHEY and CDR2 SMNVEV come from the germline V gene (reference sequence). The CDR3 runs 16 residues. The CDR3 is CASSLSPGQGGQPQHF. The CDR3 DNA reads as TGTGCCAGCAGTTTATCTCCGGGACAGGGAGGTCAGCCCCAGCATTTT.

The V gene is TRBV5-4, the J gene TRBJ1-2; TRBD1 is a possible D gene (5 bases). Trimming removed 4 bases at V and 8 bases at J, with 15 bases between. CDR1 is SGHNT and CDR2 is YYREEE in the germline V gene (reference sequence). The CDR3 is 13 amino acids. The CDR3 nucleotides read TGTGCCAGCAGCATACAGGACCGGGGGGGCTACACCTTC. This encodes CASSIQDRGGYTF.

The genes are TRBV5-5 and TRBJ1-2; D remains unclear. The V gene lost 0 bases and the J gene lost 4 bases, with 7 bases spanning the gap. The CDR3 has 13 amino acids. Germline CDR1 reads SGHKS; CDR2 reads YYEKEE (reference sequence). The CDR3 sequence is CASSLVSSYGYTF. The CDR3 DNA reads TGTGCCAGCAGCTTGGTCTCCAGCTATGGCTACACCTTC.

This sequence joins TRBV5-4 and TRBJ2-1; TRBD1 is a possible D gene (8 bases). Germline V gives CDR1 SGHNT, CDR2 YYREEE (reference sequence). The V end was cut by 4 bases, the J end by 8 bases, with 19 bases between. CDR3 length equals 15 residues. CDR3 DNA: TGTGCCAGCAGCCTGCCTGTACAGGGGGGGGATGAGCAGTTCTTC. The encoded protein is CASSLPVQGGDEQFF.

The chain recombines TRBV29-1 with TRBJ2-7; D could derive from TRBD1 or TRBD2 (5 bases each). Germline CDR1 and CDR2: SQVTM and ANQGSEA. With 7 bases removed from V and 2 bases from J, the gap between germline ends came to 15 bases. CDR3 length: 13 amino acids. The CDR3: CSAQGFGTYEQYF. In nucleotides, the CDR3 is TGCAGCGCCCAGGGTTTCGGGACCTACGAGCAGTACTTC.

This clone was seen only a few times. Without the conserved terminal phenylalanine or tryptophan, this CDR3 likely stems from a read error. The DNA is omitted, as the CDR3 cannot be located on it reliably, and the CDR3 follows TCRdb's listing. The rearrangement joins TRBV5-1 to TRBJ2-4; the table names TRBD1, a call not compared with the DNA. CDR1 SGHRS and CDR2 YFSETQ come from the germline V gene. The CDR3 spans 11 residues, counting both ends. Here the CDR3 reads CASSLEGTGTL.

V and J are TRBV29-1 and TRBJ2-7, with D unresolved. Germline CDR1 is SQVTM and CDR2 is ANQGSEA. The CDR3 is 12 residues long. V lost 4 bases and J 3 bases, leaving 10 bases between the germline ends. DNA of the CDR3: TGCAGCGTTGGCCTCCGTGGCTACGAGCAGTACTTC. Translation gives CSVGLRGYEQYF.

This clone was found once. V usage is TRBV6-1 and J usage is TRBJ1-1; 7 nucleotides match TRBD1. In germline, CDR1 is MNHNS, CDR2 SASEGT. The junction had 10 bases not matched to a gene; V was cut back by 7 bases and J by 2 bases. The CDR3 contains 15 residues. The CDR3 DNA sequence: TGTGCCAGCAATGATCCGGGACAGAGAAACACTGAAGCTTTCTTT. Translation: CASNDPGQRNTEAFF.